These 16 T cell receptor beta chains came from one sample sequenced in a study of T cells in Graves' hyperthyroidism and ophthalmopathy (dated by TCRdb to between 2018 and 2021). The library was built by means of multiplex PCR. The sequencer was an Illumina HiSeq 2000. TCR beta CDR3 regions were amplified from RNA transcripts. A first-round RT-PCR of the TCR CDR3 used the HTBI primer set with the Qiagen OneStep RT-PCR kit. The public reads were reanalyzed by TCRdb: fastp trimming at Q25, MiXCR alignment, in-frame beta chains only. Each CDR3 protein appears once, grouped with its most common genes and DNA. The sample contains around 290,000 distinct CDR3 sequences, 10% to 15% of them found a single time. Clones ranked in the top ten supply roughly 8% of the sample. The material sequenced was blood. These receptors all stem from a young woman with Graves' hyperthyroidism that later progressed to Graves' ophthalmopathy.

This clonotype was counted only a few times. This CDR3 fails to terminate in the conserved phenylalanine or tryptophan, so it likely reflects a read error. The chain employs TRBV20-1 and TRBJ1-1; D gene uncertain. Germline loops: CDR1 DFQATT, CDR2 SNEGSKA (reference sequence). The CDR3 totals 13 residues. V was pared by 6 bases and J by 8 bases, with 19 bases between. This CDR3 is CSASRARKKEAFL. DNA of the CDR3: TGCAGTGCCTCTCGGGCACGGAAAAAAGAAGCTTTCCTT.

The rearrangement joins TRBV10-3 to TRBJ2-7; no reliable D call. CDR1 ENHRY and CDR2 SYGVKD come from the germline V gene. V was cut by 9 bases and J by 2 bases, with 8 bases left in between. CDR3 size: 11 residues. Here the CDR3 reads CAITDTYEQYF. In nucleotides, the CDR3 is TGTGCCATAACAGACACCTACGAGCAGTACTTC.

This sequence joins TRBV19 and TRBJ2-3; 7 nucleotides line up with TRBD1. J lost 7 bases, V lost 2 bases, and 12 bases had no gene match. Germline V CDR1 and CDR2: LNHDA, SQIVND (reference sequence). This CDR3 has 16 amino acids. In DNA, the CDR3 is TGTGCCAGTAGTATATCTACAGGGGCAATCACCTATACGCAGTATTTT. As protein: CASSISTGAITYTQYF.

This clonotype showed up many times. This chain uses TRBV18 with TRBJ2-5; D unresolved. V was trimmed by 2 bases and J by 4 bases, leaving 8 bases between them. This CDR3 has 13 amino acids. The germline V gene has CDR1 KGHSH and CDR2 LQKENI. CDR3 residues: CASSPISTETQYF. CDR3 bases: TGTGCCAGCTCACCAATTAGCACAGAGACCCAGTACTTC.

This clonotype was detected ten times or more. The V and J genes are TRBV7-9 and TRBJ2-1; 8 bases are a match to TRBD2. Germline CDR1 is SEHNR and CDR2 is FQNEAQ (reference sequence). V was pared by 4 bases and J by 8 bases, with 13 bases of the junction left unmatched. The CDR3 totals 16 residues. CDR3 residues: CASSSLLAERGDEQFF. The CDR3 nucleotides read TGTGCCAGCAGCTCCCTACTAGCGGAGCGGGGTGATGAGCAGTTCTTC.

This clonotype was counted at least ten times. J is TRBJ2-7 and V is TRBV10-3, with D hard to call. The germline V and J ends were trimmed by 0 bases and 2 bases, with 8 bases remaining between them. Looked up from germline, CDR1 is ENHRY and CDR2 is SYGVKD. The CDR3 extends over 14 amino acids. The CDR3 DNA is TGTGCCATCAGTGAGTCAAAGGGTACCTACGAGCAGTACTTC. This gives the protein CAISESKGTYEQYF.

In this sample, this clonotype turned up a few times. At one end, the junction sequence differs from germline, possibly due to a read error. This chain connects TRBV12-3 or TRBV12-4 to TRBJ2-5, with 11 bases fitting TRBD2. This CDR3 is built from 15 residues. Here the CDR3 reads CASSSPSGGQETQYF. Here the CDR3 DNA reads TGTGCCAGTAGTTCCCCTAGCGGGGGGCAAGAGACCCAGTACTTC.

In its sample, this clonotype was seen many times. CDR3: CASSQSGWAYEQYF. The CDR3 region has the DNA TGTGCCAGCAGCCAAAGTGGGTGGGCCTACGAGCAGTACTTC. The chain links TRBV3-1 to TRBJ2-7; D unclear. The CDR3 spans 14 residues. V was clipped by 2 bases and J by 2 bases, with 10 bases between them. Germline V gene data show CDR1 as LGHDT and CDR2 as YNNKEL (reference sequence).

The J gene is TRBJ1-2, the V gene TRBV25-1; 9 positions agree with TRBD1. There are 14 residues in the CDR3. V shed 4 bases, J shed 7 bases, and the junction held 7 bases outside the gene matches. The V gene's germline CDR1 is MGHDK and CDR2 SYGVNS. The CDR3 DNA reads TGTGCCAGCAGTGGGTCCACAGGGGGCGTTGGCTACACCTTC. As protein: CASSGSTGGVGYTF.

Comment on this clonotype: Its ends do not fully match the called genes, so a read error is possible. The rearrangement joins TRBV7-8 to TRBJ2-1, with 8 nucleotides matching TRBD2. Germline-derived CDR1 and CDR2 are SGHVS and FQNEAQ. The CDR3 is 16 amino acids. The CDR3 reads CASSLEYGRGYNEQFF. The CDR3 DNA is TGTGCCAGCAGCTTAGAGTACGGGAGGGGCTACAATGAACAGTTCTTC.

The chain carries TRBV27 and TRBJ1-1, with TRBD1 identical over 9 bases. The CDR3 has 14 residues. Germline CDR1 and CDR2: MNHEY and SMNVEV (reference sequence). Trimming removed 4 bases from V and 6 bases from J; junction bases left unmatched: 6. This CDR3 reads CASSSGTGRAEAFF. CDR3 nucleotides: TGTGCCAGCAGTTCCGGGACAGGGCGGGCTGAAGCTTTCTTT.

In its sample, this clonotype was seen many times. The J gene is TRBJ2-1, the V gene TRBV11-2; D is ambiguous. The V and J ends lost 5 bases and 3 bases respectively, with 14 bases between them. The CDR3 sequence is 15 residues long. From germline, CDR1 is SGHAT and CDR2 FQNNGV. Here the CDR3 DNA reads TGTGCCAGCAGCCCTGTGAAGGAACGCTACAATGAGCAGTTCTTC. The encoded protein is CASSPVKERYNEQFF.

The chain combines TRBV19 with TRBJ1-1; D perhaps matches TRBD1 (6 bases). With 9 bases removed from V and 4 bases from J, the gap between germline ends came to 18 bases. From germline, CDR1 is LNHDA and CDR2 SQIVND (reference sequence). This CDR3 spans 14 amino acids. The CDR3 spells CASTTTGLGTEAFF. Here the CDR3 DNA reads TGTGCCAGCACCACTACAGGGCTTGGCACTGAAGCTTTCTTT.

This clonotype was seen ten or more times. The chain is built from TRBV6-1 and TRBJ2-2; tentative D call: TRBD2 (5 bases). The CDR3 runs to 17 residues. Trimming took off 6 bases at V and 5 bases at J, with 22 bases between the two ends. Germline loops: CDR1 MNHNS, CDR2 SASEGT. The DNA for the CDR3 is TGTGCCAGCAGCCGGGGAAGTCCCGGGTTTAGGACCGGGGAGCTGTTTTTT. Translating it yields CASSRGSPGFRTGELFF.

This clonotype was recorded at least ten times. This chain joins TRBV4-3 and TRBJ2-5; D is unclear. The CDR3 runs 15 residues. V shed 0 bases and J shed 2 bases, with 10 bases lying between them. Germline-derived CDR1 and CDR2 are LGHNA and YSLEER. CDR3 sequence: CASSQDPRQQETQYF. In nucleotides, the CDR3 is TGCGCCAGCAGCCAAGATCCGCGACAACAAGAGACCCAGTACTTC.

This clonotype was counted ten times or more. The rearrangement joins TRBV6-2 or TRBV6-3 to TRBJ2-1, with 7 nucleotides matching TRBD2. Germline V lookup: CDR1 MNHEY, CDR2 SVGEGT. The CDR3 totals 16 residues. Trimming at V came to 2 bases and at J to 8 bases, leaving 12 bases not matched to a gene. The CDR3 nucleotides are TGTGCCAGCAGTTACGACCGGACGGCGGGAGTAGATGAGCAGTTCTTC. Encoded protein: CASSYDRTAGVDEQFF.